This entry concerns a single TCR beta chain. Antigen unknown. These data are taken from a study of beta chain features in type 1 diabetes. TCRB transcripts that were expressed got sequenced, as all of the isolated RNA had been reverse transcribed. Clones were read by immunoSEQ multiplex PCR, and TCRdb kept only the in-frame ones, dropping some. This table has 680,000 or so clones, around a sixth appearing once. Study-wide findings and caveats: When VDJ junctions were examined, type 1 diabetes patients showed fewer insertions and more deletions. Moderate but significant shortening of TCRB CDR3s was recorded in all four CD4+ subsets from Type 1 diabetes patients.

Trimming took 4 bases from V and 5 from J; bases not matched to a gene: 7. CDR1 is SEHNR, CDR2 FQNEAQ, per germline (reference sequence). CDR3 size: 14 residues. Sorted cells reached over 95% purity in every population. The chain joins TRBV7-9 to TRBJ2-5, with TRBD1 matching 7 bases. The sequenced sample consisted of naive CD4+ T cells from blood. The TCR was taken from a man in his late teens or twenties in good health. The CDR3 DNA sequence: TGTGCCAGCAGCTCCGGGACAGCTATGGAGACCCAGTACTTC. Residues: CASSSGTAMETQYF.